This TCR beta chain stems from a study of CXCR3-negative and CXCR3-positive naive CD8 T cells. The study's findings and limits: Naive cells used TRBV-TRBJ genes in much the same way whether CXCR3-negative or CXCR3-positive; memory cells did not. For CXCR3-positive naive cells, TRB CDR3s were more hydrophobic than those of CXCR3-negative naive cells.

The TRB cDNA libraries were prepared by 5' RACE with UMI labels. TCRdb re-called the 5' RACE reads, yielding one record per CDR3 amino acid sequence without DNA. The listing contains fewer than 50,000 distinct CDR3 sequences. The length of the CDR3 is 17 residues. CDR1 is SGHTA and CDR2 is FQGTGA in the germline V gene. As for this clonotype: Its target is unknown.

V and J are TRBV7-3 and TRBJ2-1; checking the TCRdb D call of TRBD1 is not possible without DNA. Sequencing input: naive CXCR3- CD8+ T cells from blood. Subset specified: CD45RO-CCR7+CD27+CD95- naive CD8+ T cells lacking CXCR3 (TNR3-). This receptor was obtained from a human donor in good health. Some clones in this sample may be carry-over from other donors' samples. Here the CDR3 reads CASSFDRAGSYYNEQFF.